These 17 T cell receptor beta chains share one sample of origin, sequenced in a study of T-cell memory formation after mild COVID-19. Each CDR3 protein is one row after TCRdb ran MiXCR on the 5' RACE reads. This sample has 140,000 to 150,000 distinct CDR3 sequences; 20% to 25% occur once, and the top ten carry roughly a quarter. The specimen sequenced was PBMCs or a T cell subset sorted from them (not recorded which). These receptors all come from an adult woman who had mild COVID-19 (a few samples of this study predate the infection). Cell type and time point are not known.

This chain connects TRBV3-1 to TRBJ1-1, with a possible D match to TRBD1 (5 bases). There are 19 residues in the CDR3. V was pared by 0 bases and J by 0 bases, with 20 bases between. Germline CDR1 reads LGHDT; CDR2 reads YNNKEL (reference sequence). This CDR3 reads CASSQDKSGAIFMNTEAFF. CDR3 nucleotides: TGTGCCAGCAGCCAAGACAAGTCCGGGGCGATATTTATGAACACTGAAGCTTTCTTT.

This clonotype was seen more than once but under ten times. A much larger clone lies one base from this, so it may be a read error. The chain joins TRBV27 to TRBJ2-7; D gene unclear. The germline V and J ends were trimmed by 3 bases and 6 bases, with 3 bases remaining between them. CDR3 length equals 10 residues. Germline assignment: CDR1 MNHEY and CDR2 SMNVEV (reference sequence). CDR3: CASSFGEQYF. The CDR3 coding sequence is TGTGCCAGCAGTTTCGGCGAGCAGTACTTC.

This chain joins TRBV10-3 and TRBJ1-3, with D perhaps TRBD1 (6 bases). Trimming pared 0 bases from V and 3 bases from J, leaving 9 bases between. Germline assignment: CDR1 ENHRY and CDR2 SYGVKD. The CDR3 consists of 15 residues. This chain's CDR3 is CAISESPDSGNTIYF. DNA of the CDR3: TGTGCCATCAGTGAGTCCCCGGACAGTGGAAACACCATATATTTT.

This clonotype was detected a few times. The rearrangement joins TRBV12-3 or TRBV12-4 to TRBJ2-1, with TRBD2 identical over 14 bases. CDR3 length: 18 residues. The ends lost 7 bases at V and 0 bases at J; junction bases unmatched: 8. The CDR3 sequence is CASTTGLAGGISYNEQFF. The CDR3 nucleotides read TGTGCCAGCACCACCGGACTAGCGGGAGGTATCTCCTACAATGAGCAGTTCTTC.

This clonotype has a count of ten or more. J is TRBJ2-3 and V is TRBV4-1; 10 bases fit TRBD2. Germline assignment: CDR1 MGHRA and CDR2 YSYEKL. V lost 3 bases to trimming and J lost 4 bases; unmatched junction nucleotides: 7. The CDR3 runs 16 residues. The CDR3 DNA is TGCGCCAGCAGCCAGGAGCGGGGGGGGCCTTCAGATACGCAGTATTTT. Residues: CASSQERGGPSDTQYF.

This clonotype has a count of ten or more. The chain uses TRBV6-5 and TRBJ2-1; no definite D call. CDR3 size: 13 residues. Per germline, CDR1 MNHEY and CDR2 SVGAGI. With 2 bases removed from V and 4 bases from J, the gap between germline ends came to 6 bases. DNA for the CDR3: TGTGCCAGCAGTTACAGCTCTTACAATGAGCAGTTCTTC. Translating gives CASSYSSYNEQFF.

The chain combines TRBV7-9 with TRBJ1-2; D possibly corresponds to TRBD1 (5 bases). The CDR3 sequence is 14 residues long. Germline V gives CDR1 SEHNR, CDR2 FQNEAQ (reference sequence). Trimming took 3 bases from V and 8 from J, leaving 16 bases between them. The CDR3 DNA reads as TGTGCCAGCAGCTTTGCAGGGTTTTCGGGCGGCTACACCTTC. Translated, it gives CASSFAGFSGGYTF.

This chain uses TRBV20-1 with TRBJ2-7, with no clear D. The CDR3 length is 12 residues. Trimming took off 3 bases at V and 0 bases at J, with 6 bases between the two ends. Germline loops: CDR1 DFQATT, CDR2 SNEGSKA (reference sequence). Here the CDR3 reads CSASRSSYEQYF. The CDR3, as DNA: TGCAGTGCTAGCAGGAGCTCCTACGAGCAGTACTTC.

This clonotype was picked up one time. V usage is TRBV24-1 and J usage is TRBJ1-5; D perhaps matches TRBD1 (5 bases). CDR3 length: 16 residues. Germline values: CDR1 KGHDR, CDR2 SFDVKD. The V end lost 1 base, the J end lost 1 base, and 10 bases lay between the germline ends. CDR3 in DNA: TGTGCCACCAGTGATTTAGAAGGGGACAGCAATCAGCCCCAGCATTTT. It is translated as CATSDLEGDSNQPQHF.

A few counts support this clonotype. The genes are TRBV4-3 and TRBJ1-1; D ambiguous. V lost 0 bases to trimming and J lost 10 bases, with 12 bases between them. CDR3 size: 13 residues. Germline values: CDR1 LGHNA, CDR2 YSLEER. The CDR3 region is CASSQDRLVAAFF. The CDR3, as DNA: TGCGCCAGCAGCCAAGATCGGTTGGTAGCAGCTTTCTTT.

The chain employs TRBV5-1 and TRBJ2-7, with 7 bases lining up with TRBD1. CDR3 length: 14 amino acids. Trimming at V came to 1 base and at J to 2 bases, leaving 3 bases not matched to a gene. Germline assignment: CDR1 SGHRS and CDR2 YFSETQ. The CDR3 coding sequence is TGCGCCAGCAGCTTGACAGGGGTTGCCTACGAGCAGTACTTC. It yields the protein CASSLTGVAYEQYF.

The V call is TRBV2, the J call TRBJ2-3, with TRBD1 matching over 9 bases. Trimming removed 2 bases from V and 5 bases from J; junction bases left unmatched: 5. The V gene's germline CDR1 is SNHLY and CDR2 FYNNEI. The CDR3 is made up of 15 amino acids. CDR3 protein: CASSEWGQGRDTQYF. In nucleotides, the CDR3 is TGTGCCAGCAGTGAATGGGGACAGGGTCGAGATACGCAGTATTTT.

This clonotype was picked up a small number of times. The V call is TRBV19, the J call TRBJ2-1; D may be TRBD2 (6 bases). V lost 3 bases, J lost 8 bases, and 11 bases lay in between. Germline loops: CDR1 LNHDA, CDR2 SQIVND (reference sequence). CDR3 length equals 13 residues. CDR3 sequence reads: CASSIVERDEQFF. CDR3 DNA sequence: TGTGCCAGTAGTATCGTGGAGCGGGATGAGCAGTTCTTC.

This rearrangement joins TRBV12-3 or TRBV12-4 to TRBJ2-7, with 7 nucleotides matching TRBD1. This CDR3 has 14 residues. V shed 5 bases and J 2 bases; nucleotides not matched to a gene: 6. CDR3 in DNA: TGTGCCAGCAGTGCCTCCGGGACAGCCTACGAGCAGTACTTC. Protein sequence: CASSASGTAYEQYF.

The chain is built from TRBV7-8 and TRBJ2-6; 10 bases are shared with TRBD1. In germline, CDR1 is SGHVS, CDR2 FQNEAQ. This CDR3 has 18 residues. The V and J ends lost 3 bases and 4 bases, in that order; junction bases with no gene match: 9. CDR3 protein: CASSFPGQGISGANVLTF. The CDR3 DNA reads as TGTGCCAGCAGCTTTCCGGGACAGGGGATTTCCGGGGCCAACGTCCTGACTTTC.

This rearrangement joins TRBV5-1 to TRBJ2-3; D not resolved. The CDR3 loop spans 19 amino acids. V gave up 2 bases and J gave up 1 base, with 23 bases separating them. Germline loops: CDR1 SGHRS, CDR2 YFSETQ. Here the CDR3 reads CASSLLEGRHWQGTDTQYF. CDR3 coding DNA: TGCGCCAGCAGCTTATTGGAAGGAAGGCATTGGCAGGGCACAGATACGCAGTATTTT.

The chain couples TRBV12-3 or TRBV12-4 to TRBJ2-3; 9 bases align to TRBD2. CDR3 length: 15 residues. V lost 1 base, J lost 4 bases, and 3 bases stayed unmatched. CDR3 sequence (DNA): TGTGCCAGCAGTTTAGATGCGGGGGGGTCAGATACGCAGTATTTT. Its protein product is CASSLDAGGSDTQYF.